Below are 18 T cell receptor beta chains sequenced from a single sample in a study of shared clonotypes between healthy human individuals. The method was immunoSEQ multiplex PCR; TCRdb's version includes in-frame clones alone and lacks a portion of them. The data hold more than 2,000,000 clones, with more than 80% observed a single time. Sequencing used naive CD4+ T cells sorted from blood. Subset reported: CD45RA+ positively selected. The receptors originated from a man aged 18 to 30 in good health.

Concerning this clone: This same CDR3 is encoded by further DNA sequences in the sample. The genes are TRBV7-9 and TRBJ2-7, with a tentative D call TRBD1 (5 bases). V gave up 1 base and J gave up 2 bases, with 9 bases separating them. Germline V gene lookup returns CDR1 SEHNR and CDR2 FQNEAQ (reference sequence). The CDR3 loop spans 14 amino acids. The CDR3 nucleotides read TGTGCCAGCAGCTTAGAAGGGGTTCCCTACGAGCAGTACTTC. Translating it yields CASSLEGVPYEQYF.

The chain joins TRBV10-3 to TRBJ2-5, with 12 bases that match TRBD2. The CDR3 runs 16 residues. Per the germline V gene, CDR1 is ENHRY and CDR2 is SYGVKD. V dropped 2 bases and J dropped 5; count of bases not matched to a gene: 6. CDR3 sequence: CAISEPSGGAPETQYF. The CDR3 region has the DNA TGTGCCATCAGTGAGCCTAGCGGGGGGGCCCCTGAGACCCAGTACTTC.

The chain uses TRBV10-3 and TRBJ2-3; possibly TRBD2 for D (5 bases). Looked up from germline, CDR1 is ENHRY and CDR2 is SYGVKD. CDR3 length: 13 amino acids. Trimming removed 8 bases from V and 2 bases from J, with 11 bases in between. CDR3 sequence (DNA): TGTGCCATCGGCCGACTATACACAGATACGCAGTATTTT. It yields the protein CAIGRLYTDTQYF.

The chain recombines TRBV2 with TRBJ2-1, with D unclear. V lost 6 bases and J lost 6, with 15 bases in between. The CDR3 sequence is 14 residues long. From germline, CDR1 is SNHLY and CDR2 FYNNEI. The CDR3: CASRKDHLGNEQFF. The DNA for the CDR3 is TGTGCCAGCAGAAAGGACCATCTCGGCAATGAGCAGTTCTTC.

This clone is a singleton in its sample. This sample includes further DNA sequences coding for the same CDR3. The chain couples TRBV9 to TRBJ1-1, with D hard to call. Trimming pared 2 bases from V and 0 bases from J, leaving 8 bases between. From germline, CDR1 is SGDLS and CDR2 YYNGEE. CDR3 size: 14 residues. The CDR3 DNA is TGTGCCAGCAGCGTCGGGCCAATGAACACTGAAGCTTTCTTT. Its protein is CASSVGPMNTEAFF.

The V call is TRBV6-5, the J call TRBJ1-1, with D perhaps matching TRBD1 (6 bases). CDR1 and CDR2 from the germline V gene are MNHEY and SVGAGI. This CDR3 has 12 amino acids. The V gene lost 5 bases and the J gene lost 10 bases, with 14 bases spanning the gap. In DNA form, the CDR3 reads TGTGCCAGCAGTATGCAGGGGAAGGGAGCTTTCTTT. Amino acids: CASSMQGKGAFF.

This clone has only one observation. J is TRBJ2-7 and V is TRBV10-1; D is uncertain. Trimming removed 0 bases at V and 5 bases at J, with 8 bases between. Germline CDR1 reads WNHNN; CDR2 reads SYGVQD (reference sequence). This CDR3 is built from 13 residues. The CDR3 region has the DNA TGCGCCAGCAGTGAGTCTGGGATCGACGAGCAGTACTTC. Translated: CASSESGIDEQYF.

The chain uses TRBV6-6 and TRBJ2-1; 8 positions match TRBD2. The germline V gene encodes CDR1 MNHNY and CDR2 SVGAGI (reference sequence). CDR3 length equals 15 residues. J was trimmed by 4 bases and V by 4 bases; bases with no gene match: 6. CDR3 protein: CASSSNSGDYNEQFF. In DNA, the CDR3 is TGTGCCAGCAGTTCGAATAGCGGGGATTACAATGAGCAGTTCTTC.

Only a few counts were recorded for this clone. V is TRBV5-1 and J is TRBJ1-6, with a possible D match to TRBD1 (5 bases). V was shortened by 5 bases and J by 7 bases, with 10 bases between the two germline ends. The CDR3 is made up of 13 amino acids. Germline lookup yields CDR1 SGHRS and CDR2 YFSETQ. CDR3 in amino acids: CASRKAGNSPLHF. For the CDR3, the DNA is TGCGCCAGCAGGAAGGCAGGGAATTCACCCCTCCACTTT.

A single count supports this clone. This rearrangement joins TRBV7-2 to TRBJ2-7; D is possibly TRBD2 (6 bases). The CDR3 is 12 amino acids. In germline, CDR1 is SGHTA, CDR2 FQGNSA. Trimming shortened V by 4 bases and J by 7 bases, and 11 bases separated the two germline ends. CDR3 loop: CASSYGTGEQYF. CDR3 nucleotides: TGTGCCAGCAGCTACGGGACTGGGGAGCAGTACTTC.

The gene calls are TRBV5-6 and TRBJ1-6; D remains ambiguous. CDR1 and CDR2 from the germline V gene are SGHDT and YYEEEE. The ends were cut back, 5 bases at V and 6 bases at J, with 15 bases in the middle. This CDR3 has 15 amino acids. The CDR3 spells CASRGYGPTNSPLHF. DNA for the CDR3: TGTGCCAGCAGAGGCTATGGGCCGACTAATTCACCCCTCCACTTT. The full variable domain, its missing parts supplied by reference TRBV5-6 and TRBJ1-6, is DAGVTQSPTHLIKTRGQQVTLRCSPKSGHDTVSWYQQALGQGPQFIFQYYEEEERQRGNFPDRFSGHQFPNYSSELNVNALLLGDSALYLCASRGYGPTNSPLHFGNGTRLTVT.

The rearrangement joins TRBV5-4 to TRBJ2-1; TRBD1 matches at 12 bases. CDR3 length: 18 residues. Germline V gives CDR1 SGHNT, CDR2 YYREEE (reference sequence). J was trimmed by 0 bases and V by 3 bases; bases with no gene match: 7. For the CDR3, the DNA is TGTGCCAGCAGCTCCTCTCGGGACAGGGGGCACTCCTACAATGAGCAGTTCTTC. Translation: CASSSSRDRGHSYNEQFF.

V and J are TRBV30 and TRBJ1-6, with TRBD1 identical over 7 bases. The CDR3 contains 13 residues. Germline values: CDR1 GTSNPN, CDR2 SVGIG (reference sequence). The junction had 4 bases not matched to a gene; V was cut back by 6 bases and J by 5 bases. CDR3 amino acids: CACEGQNNSPLHF. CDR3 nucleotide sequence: TGTGCCTGCGAGGGACAGAATAATTCACCCCTCCACTTT.

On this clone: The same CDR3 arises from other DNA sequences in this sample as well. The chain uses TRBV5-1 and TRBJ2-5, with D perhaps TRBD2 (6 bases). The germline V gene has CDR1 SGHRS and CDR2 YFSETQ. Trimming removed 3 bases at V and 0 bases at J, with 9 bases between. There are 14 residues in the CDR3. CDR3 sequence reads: CASSSGTYQETQYF. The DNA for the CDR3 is TGCGCCAGCAGCTCCGGGACTTACCAAGAGACCCAGTACTTC.

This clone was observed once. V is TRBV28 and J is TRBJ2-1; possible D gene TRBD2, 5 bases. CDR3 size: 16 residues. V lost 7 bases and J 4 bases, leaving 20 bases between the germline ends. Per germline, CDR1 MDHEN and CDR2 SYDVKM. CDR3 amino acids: CASTPHGLAGYNEQFF. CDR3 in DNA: TGTGCCAGCACCCCACACGGTCTAGCAGGTTACAATGAGCAGTTCTTC.

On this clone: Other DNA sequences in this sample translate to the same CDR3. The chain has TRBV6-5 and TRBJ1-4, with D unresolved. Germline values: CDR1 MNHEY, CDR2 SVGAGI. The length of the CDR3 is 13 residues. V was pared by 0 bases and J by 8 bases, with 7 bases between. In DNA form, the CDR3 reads TGTGCCAGCAGTTACTCGATTAGGGAAAAACTGTTTTTT. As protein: CASSYSIREKLFF.

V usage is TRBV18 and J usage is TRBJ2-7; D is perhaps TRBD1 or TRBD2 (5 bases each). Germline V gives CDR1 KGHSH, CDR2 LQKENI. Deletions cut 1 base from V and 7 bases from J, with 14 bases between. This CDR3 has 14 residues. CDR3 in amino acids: CASSPLGDAGEQYF. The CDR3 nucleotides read TGTGCCAGCTCACCACTAGGGGACGCCGGGGAGCAGTACTTC.

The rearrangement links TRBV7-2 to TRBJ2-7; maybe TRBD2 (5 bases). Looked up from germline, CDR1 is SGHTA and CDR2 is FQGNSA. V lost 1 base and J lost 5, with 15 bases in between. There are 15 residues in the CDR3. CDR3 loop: CASSLVGSAAHEQYF. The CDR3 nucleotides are TGTGCCAGCAGCTTAGTCGGTAGCGCAGCACACGAGCAGTACTTC.